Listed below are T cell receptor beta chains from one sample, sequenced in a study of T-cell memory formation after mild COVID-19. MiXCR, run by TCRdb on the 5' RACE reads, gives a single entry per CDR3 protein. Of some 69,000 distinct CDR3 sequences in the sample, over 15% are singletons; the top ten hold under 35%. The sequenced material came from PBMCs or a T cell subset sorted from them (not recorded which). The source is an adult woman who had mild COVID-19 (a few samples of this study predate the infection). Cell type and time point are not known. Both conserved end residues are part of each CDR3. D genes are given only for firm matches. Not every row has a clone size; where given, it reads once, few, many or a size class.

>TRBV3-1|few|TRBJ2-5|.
CASSPRYQETQYF
TGTGCCAGCAGCCCACGATACCAAGAGACCCAGTACTTC
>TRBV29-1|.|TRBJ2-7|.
CSVEWGSGKDEQYF
TGCAGCGTTGAATGGGGTTCAGGAAAGGACGAGCAGTACTTC
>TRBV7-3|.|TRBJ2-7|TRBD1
CASSTGTGTYEQYF
TGTGCCAGCAGCACCGGGACAGGGACCTACGAGCAGTACTTC
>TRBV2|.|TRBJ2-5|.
CASSALGASETQYF
TGTGCCAGCAGTGCCTTAGGGGCCTCAGAGACCCAGTACTTC
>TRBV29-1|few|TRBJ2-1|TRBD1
CSVVDRDREYNEQFF
TGCAGCGTTGTGGACCGGGACAGGGAGTACAATGAGCAGTTCTTC
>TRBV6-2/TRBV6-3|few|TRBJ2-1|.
CASSNYGNEQFF
TGTGCCAGCAGCAACTATGGCAATGAGCAGTTCTTC
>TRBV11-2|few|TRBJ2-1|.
CASSLGPSGFKNEQFF
TGTGCCAGCAGCTTAGGGCCCTCCGGGTTTAAAAATGAGCAGTTCTTC
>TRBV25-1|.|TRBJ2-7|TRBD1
CASSGPGTGRYEQYF
TGTGCCAGCAGTGGGCCCGGGACAGGTCGCTACGAGCAGTACTTC
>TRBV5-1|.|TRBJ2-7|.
CASSLEDGYEQYF
TGCGCCAGCAGCTTGGAGGACGGTTACGAGCAGTACTTC
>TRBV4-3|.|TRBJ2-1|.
CASSSELIYNEQFF
TGCGCCAGCAGCTCGGAACTTATTTACAATGAGCAGTTCTTC
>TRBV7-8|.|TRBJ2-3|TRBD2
CASSLVRLAGDSTQYF
TGTGCCAGCAGCTTAGTCAGACTAGCGGGGGATTCTACGCAGTATTTT
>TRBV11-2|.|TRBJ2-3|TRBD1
CASSKETGGIADTQYF
TGTGCCAGCAGCAAGGAGACAGGGGGCATAGCAGATACGCAGTATTTT
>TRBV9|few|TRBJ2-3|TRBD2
CASSPVAGGTDTQYF
TGTGCCAGCAGCCCTGTAGCGGGGGGCACAGATACGCAGTATTTT
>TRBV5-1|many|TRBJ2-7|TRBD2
CASSLGGGSYEQYF
TGCGCCAGCAGCTTGGGCGGGGGGTCCTACGAGCAGTACTTC
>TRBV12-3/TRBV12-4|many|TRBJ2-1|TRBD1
CASSFVIQGENEQFF
TGTGCCAGCAGTTTCGTGATACAGGGGGAAAATGAGCAGTTCTTC
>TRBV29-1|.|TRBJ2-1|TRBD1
CSVEDRGPYNEQFF
TGCAGCGTTGAAGATAGGGGGCCCTACAATGAGCAGTTCTTC
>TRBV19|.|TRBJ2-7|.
CASSRGIYEQYF
TGTGCAAGTAGTCGGGGAATTTACGAGCAGTACTTC
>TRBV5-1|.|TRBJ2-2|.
CASSRELYSTGELFF
TGCGCCAGCAGCCGGGAACTTTATAGCACCGGGGAGCTGTTTTTT
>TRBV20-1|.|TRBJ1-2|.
CSVGSEKQGWLSPSF
TGCAGTGTCGGCTCGGAAAAACAGGGATGGTTGAGTCCCTCCTTC
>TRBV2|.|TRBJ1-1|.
CASSGGFRNTEAFF
TGTGCCAGCAGTGGGGGGTTTCGTAACACTGAAGCTTTCTTT
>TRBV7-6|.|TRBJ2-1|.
CASSLGAQPLENEQFF
TGTGCCAGCAGCTTAGGGGCCCAGCCTCTTGAGAATGAGCAGTTCTTC
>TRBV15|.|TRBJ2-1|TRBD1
CATSSPGQSHEQFF
TGTGCCACCAGCAGCCCGGGACAGAGCCATGAGCAGTTCTTC
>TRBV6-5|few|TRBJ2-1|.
CASSPPRPAQRTNEQFF
TGTGCCAGCAGCCCACCCCGGCCAGCTCAGCGGACCAATGAGCAGTTCTTC
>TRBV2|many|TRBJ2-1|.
CASSSSEYNEQFF
TGTGCCAGCAGTAGTTCCGAATACAATGAGCAGTTCTTC
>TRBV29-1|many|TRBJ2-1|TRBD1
CSVDEGQGFMYEQFF
TGCAGCGTTGATGAGGGACAGGGGTTCATGTATGAGCAGTTCTTC
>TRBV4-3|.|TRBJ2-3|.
CASSQVRGSRADTQYF
TGCGCCAGCAGCCAAGTTAGGGGAAGCAGGGCAGATACGCAGTATTTT
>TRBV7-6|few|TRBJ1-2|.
CASSSAAGKGGSNYGYTF
TGTGCCAGCAGCTCCGCGGCGGGCAAAGGGGGTTCTAACTATGGCTACACCTTC
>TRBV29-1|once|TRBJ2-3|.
CSVQVPGPPDTQYF
TGCAGCGTTCAAGTCCCTGGGCCACCAGATACGCAGTATTTT
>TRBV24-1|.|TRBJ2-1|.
CATSDTKQQSSYNEQFF
TGTGCCACCAGTGATACTAAACAACAGAGCTCCTACAATGAGCAGTTCTTC